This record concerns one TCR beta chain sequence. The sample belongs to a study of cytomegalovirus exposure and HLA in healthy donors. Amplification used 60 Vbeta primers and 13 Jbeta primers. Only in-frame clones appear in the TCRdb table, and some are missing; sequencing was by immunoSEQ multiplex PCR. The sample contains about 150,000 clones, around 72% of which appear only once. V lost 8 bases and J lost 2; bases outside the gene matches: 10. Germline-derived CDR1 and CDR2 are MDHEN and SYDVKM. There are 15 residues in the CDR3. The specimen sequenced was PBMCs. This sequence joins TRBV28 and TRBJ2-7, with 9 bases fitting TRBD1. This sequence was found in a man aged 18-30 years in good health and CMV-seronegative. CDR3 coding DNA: TGTGCCAGCGGAGGGCGGGGGACAGGGACCTACGAGCAGTACTTC. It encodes CASGGRGTGTYEQYF.